The next 32 T cell receptor beta chains were all read from a single sample in a study of OX40 agonist ivuxolimab in advanced cancers. Measured with immunoSEQ multiplex PCR; TCRdb has only the in-frame clones, and not every one. The data hold about 54,000 clones, with about 91% observed a single time. The material was CD4+ or CD8+ T cells sorted from blood, obtained in a trial of the OX40 agonist ivuxolimab. Every receptor here comes from an adult with an advanced solid tumor such as melanoma, head and neck, liver or kidney cancer.

In its sample, this clone was seen once. The V and J genes are TRBV4-3 and TRBJ2-1, with 12 bases aligning to TRBD2. The germline gives CDR1 LGHNA, CDR2 YSLEER. The CDR3 runs 18 residues. The ends lost 5 bases at V and 0 bases at J; junction bases unmatched: 8. In nucleotides, the CDR3 is TGCGCCAGCAGCATAACTAGCGGGGGGTTTGTCTCCTACAATGAGCAGTTCTTC. Translating it yields CASSITSGGFVSYNEQFF.

V and J are TRBV27 and TRBJ1-5; the D is unclear. This CDR3 has 13 amino acids. V was pared by 3 bases and J by 11 bases, with 14 bases between. Per the germline V gene, CDR1 is MNHEY and CDR2 is SMNVEV (reference sequence). The DNA of the CDR3 is TGTGCCAGCAGTTTCGGGCCTAGGATCGCCCAGCATTTT. Amino acid sequence: CASSFGPRIAQHF.

This clone was observed a few times. The chain is built from TRBV7-9 and TRBJ1-2; 12 bases are shared with TRBD1. The CDR3 spans 14 residues. The germline CDR1 and CDR2 sequences are SEHNR and FQNEAQ (reference sequence). The V and J ends lost 3 bases and 6 bases, in that order; junction bases with no gene match: 2. In nucleotides, the CDR3 is TGTGCCAGCAGCTTGGGACAGGGGGCGAATGGCTACACCTTC. Protein sequence: CASSLGQGANGYTF. Using reference TRBV7-9 and TRBJ1-2 for the parts outside the CDR3, the full variable domain is DTGVSQNPRHKITKRGQNVTFRCDPISEHNRLYWYRQTLGQGPEFLTYFQNEAQLEKSRLLSDRFSAERPKGSFSTLEIQRTEQGDSAMYLCASSLGQGANGYTFGSGTRLTVV.

J is TRBJ2-2 and V is TRBV9; the D gene could be TRBD1 or TRBD2 (5 bases each). CDR3 length: 13 residues. Germline lookup yields CDR1 SGDLS and CDR2 YYNGEE. Trimming took off 4 bases at V and 3 bases at J, with 7 bases between the two ends. CDR3 in DNA: TGTGCCAGCAGCCTGGGGGACACCGGGGAGCTGTTTTTT. Protein product: CASSLGDTGELFF.

V gene TRBV7-9 combines with J gene TRBJ1-1; D is uncertain. The CDR3 loop spans 12 amino acids. Germline CDR1 reads SEHNR; CDR2 reads FQNEAQ (reference sequence). V shed 5 bases and J shed 8 bases, with 12 bases lying between them. The CDR3 protein is CASSGSYKEAFF. Written as DNA, the CDR3 is TGTGCCAGCAGCGGGAGTTACAAGGAAGCTTTCTTT.

The chain is built from TRBV7-6 and TRBJ1-6; 8 bases agree with TRBD1. This CDR3 region has 16 residues. After removal of 2 bases from V and 10 bases from J, the junction contained 10 bases not matched to a gene. In germline, CDR1 is SGHVS, CDR2 FNYEAQ. The CDR3 coding sequence is TGTGCCAGCAGCTTAAATGTTGGACAGGGAGAATCACCCCTCCACTTT. It is translated as CASSLNVGQGESPLHF. The full variable domain, rest sourced from reference TRBV7-6 and TRBJ1-6, is GAGVSQSPRYKVTKRGQDVALRCDPISGHVSLYWYRQALGQGPEFLTYFNYEAQQDKSGLPNDRFSAERPEGSISTLTIQRTEQRDSAMYRCASSLNVGQGESPLHFGNGTRLTVT.

The chain uses TRBV4-3 and TRBJ2-7; D unclear. Between the trimmed V and J ends, which lost 0 bases and 5 bases, there was a span of 11 bases. The germline V gene encodes CDR1 LGHNA and CDR2 YSLEER. CDR3 size: 14 residues. The CDR3 spells CASSQDTADHEQYF. In DNA form, the CDR3 reads TGCGCCAGCAGCCAAGATACAGCCGACCACGAGCAGTACTTC.

This rearrangement joins TRBV10-3 to TRBJ2-5; the match to TRBD1 covers 9 bases. Trimming took 5 bases from V and 4 from J; bases not matched to a gene: 5. The V gene's germline CDR1 is ENHRY and CDR2 SYGVKD. There are 14 residues in the CDR3. The CDR3 protein is CAISPGQGVETQYF. The CDR3 DNA is TGTGCCATCAGTCCGGGACAGGGTGTAGAGACCCAGTACTTC.

The chain recombines TRBV5-6 with TRBJ2-1, with unresolved D. CDR3 length: 12 amino acids. Germline loops: CDR1 SGHDT, CDR2 YYEEEE. Trimming shortened V by 2 bases and J by 7 bases, and 7 bases separated the two germline ends. The CDR3 loop is CASSFGGNEQFF. CDR3 bases: TGTGCCAGCAGCTTCGGTGGGAATGAGCAGTTCTTC.

The chain joins TRBV5-4 to TRBJ2-7; D may be TRBD2 (5 bases). The CDR3 contains 13 residues. The germline gives CDR1 SGHNT, CDR2 YYREEE (reference sequence). Deletions cut 10 bases from V and 1 base from J, with 15 bases between. This CDR3 is CAATRAGSYEQYF. The CDR3, as DNA: TGTGCCGCAACTAGAGCAGGTTCCTACGAGCAGTACTTC.

This clone has a single count. The chain carries TRBV5-1 and TRBJ2-3; D remains ambiguous. The V gene lost 1 base and the J gene lost 3 bases, with 6 bases spanning the gap. Per the germline V gene, CDR1 is SGHRS and CDR2 is YFSETQ. This CDR3 contains 13 residues. The CDR3 reads CASSLTPTDTQYF. The CDR3 coding sequence is TGCGCCAGCAGCTTGACTCCGACAGATACGCAGTATTTT.

J is TRBJ2-7 and V is TRBV7-2, with 13 bases lining up with TRBD2. Germline CDR1 and CDR2: SGHTA and FQGNSA. The CDR3 runs 14 residues. After removal of 4 bases from V and 4 bases from J, the junction contained 1 base not matched to a gene. DNA for the CDR3: TGTGCCAGCAGCTGGACTAGCGGGAGTTACGAGCAGTACTTC. It specifies CASSWTSGSYEQYF.

This chain uses TRBV4-3 with TRBJ2-3; no firm D call. This CDR3 spans 12 amino acids. The germline CDR1 and CDR2 sequences are LGHNA and YSLEER. V was pared by 1 base and J by 8 bases, with 7 bases between. This chain's CDR3 is CASSQGSSTQYF. CDR3 nucleotide sequence: TGCGCCAGCAGCCAAGGGTCATCTACGCAGTATTTT.

This clone appeared a few times. This chain joins TRBV30 and TRBJ1-1, with D tentatively TRBD1 (5 bases). This CDR3 spans 12 amino acids. Germline V gene sequence: CDR1 GTSNPN, CDR2 SVGIG (reference sequence). V was pared by 7 bases and J by 0 bases, with 9 bases between. CDR3 sequence (DNA): TGTGCCTCTGACAGCTTGAACACTGAAGCTTTCTTT. Protein sequence: CASDSLNTEAFF.

This rearrangement joins TRBV6-5 to TRBJ2-5, with D maybe TRBD1 (5 bases). V gave up 10 bases and J gave up 1 base, with 10 bases separating them. CDR1 is MNHEY, CDR2 SVGAGI, per germline. This CDR3 spans 12 amino acids. The DNA for the CDR3 is TGTGCCACCCGCAGGGTCCAAGAGACCCAGTACTTC. Amino acids: CATRRVQETQYF.

This clone has only one observation. The chain combines TRBV6-5 with TRBJ1-2; D is undetermined. Between the trimmed V and J ends, which lost 2 bases and 8 bases, there was a span of 18 bases. Germline V gene data show CDR1 as MNHEY and CDR2 as SVGAGI. The CDR3 length is 15 residues. The CDR3 loop is CASSYLRAPSDGYTF. The DNA of the CDR3 is TGTGCCAGCAGTTACCTTCGGGCCCCCAGCGACGGCTACACCTTC.

The rearrangement joins TRBV19 to TRBJ1-2, with D uncertain. This CDR3 has 14 residues. Looked up from germline, CDR1 is LNHDA and CDR2 is SQIVND (reference sequence). V gave up 7 bases and J gave up 0 bases, with 12 bases separating them. CDR3 residues: CASKLKGSNYGYTF. As DNA, the CDR3 is TGTGCCAGTAAATTAAAGGGCTCTAACTATGGCTACACCTTC.

The chain employs TRBV4-3 and TRBJ2-3, with D perhaps TRBD1 (5 bases). V gave up 0 bases and J gave up 2 bases, with 18 bases separating them. Germline V gene lookup returns CDR1 LGHNA and CDR2 YSLEER. This CDR3 region has 18 residues. The CDR3 is CASSQDPTTAMYTDTQYF. The CDR3, as DNA: TGCGCCAGCAGCCAAGACCCGACGACAGCGATGTACACAGATACGCAGTATTTT.

This chain links TRBV19 with TRBJ2-3, with 9 bases that match TRBD2. CDR3 length equals 16 residues. Germline CDR1 is LNHDA and CDR2 is SQIVND (reference sequence). V gave up 1 base and J gave up 6 bases; unmatched junction bases: 8. CDR3 DNA sequence: TGTGCCAGTAGTATAGCCGCGGGAGGGCCGTTGGATACGCAGTATTTT. It specifies CASSIAAGGPLDTQYF.

A few counts support this clone. The chain links TRBV7-9 to TRBJ1-2; D is uncertain. This CDR3 spans 11 amino acids. Germline V gene sequence: CDR1 SEHNR, CDR2 FQNEAQ (reference sequence). Between the trimmed V and J ends, which lost 2 bases and 8 bases, there was a span of 6 bases. The CDR3: CASSLKRGYTF. CDR3 nucleotides: TGTGCCAGCAGCTTAAAACGGGGCTACACCTTC.

This sequence joins TRBV7-9 and TRBJ1-2; D is unresolved. Germline lookup yields CDR1 SEHNR and CDR2 FQNEAQ (reference sequence). V was clipped by 10 bases and J by 3 bases, with 9 bases between them. There are 11 residues in the CDR3. The CDR3 region is CATPGYYGYTF. CDR3 coding DNA: TGTGCCACCCCCGGGTACTATGGCTACACCTTC.

The chain employs TRBV4-1 and TRBJ2-1, with 10 bases aligning to TRBD2. CDR1 and CDR2 (germline): MGHRA, YSYEKL. J gave up 7 bases and V 1 base, and 7 bases lay outside the gene matches. The CDR3 spans 16 residues. CDR3: CASSQAERGGLNEQFF. Written as DNA, the CDR3 is TGCGCCAGCAGCCAAGCGGAGCGGGGGGGCTTGAATGAGCAGTTCTTC.

The chain carries TRBV2 and TRBJ1-1; no definite D call. The V gene lost 5 bases and the J gene lost 6 bases, with 19 bases spanning the gap. CDR1 is SNHLY, CDR2 FYNNEI, per germline. This CDR3 is 15 amino acids long. DNA for the CDR3: TGTGCCAGCAGTCCCGGTCAACTCCTGGGATCTGAAGCTTTCTTT. Its protein product is CASSPGQLLGSEAFF.

This clone was seen once. J is TRBJ2-2 and V is TRBV7-3, with unresolved D. The CDR3 contains 17 residues. CDR1 is SGHTA and CDR2 is FQGTGA in the germline V gene. The V end was cut by 5 bases, the J end by 6 bases, with 22 bases between. CDR3 DNA: TGTGCCAGCAGCCCACCCGGGCCAAGACCTGATGCCGGGGAGCTGTTTTTT. Translating gives CASSPPGPRPDAGELFF.

The V and J genes are TRBV28 and TRBJ2-2; D perhaps matches TRBD2 (6 bases). Germline V gene sequence: CDR1 MDHEN, CDR2 SYDVKM. V lost 3 bases, J lost 2 bases, and 16 bases lay in between. This CDR3 is 17 amino acids long. The CDR3 protein is CASSLAHGGVNTGELFF. CDR3 nucleotides: TGTGCCAGCAGTTTGGCCCATGGAGGGGTTAACACCGGGGAGCTGTTTTTT.

A remark on this clone: Other DNA sequences in the sample encode the same CDR3. This chain uses TRBV9 with TRBJ2-1, with D perhaps TRBD1 (6 bases). Germline V gives CDR1 SGDLS, CDR2 YYNGEE. V lost 1 base and J 3 bases, leaving 11 bases between the germline ends. This CDR3 is 15 amino acids long. CDR3 sequence: CASSVRGGNYNEQFF. The CDR3 DNA follows: TGTGCCAGCAGCGTACGAGGGGGAAACTACAATGAGCAGTTCTTC. Filled out from reference TRBV9 and TRBJ2-1, the complete variable domain reads DSGVTQTPKHLITATGQRVTLRCSPRSGDLSVYWYQQSLDQGLQFLIQYYNGEERAKGNILERFSAQQFPDLHSELNLSSLELGDSALYFCASSVRGGNYNEQFFGPGTRLTVL.

The chain carries TRBV6-5 and TRBJ2-7; D possibly corresponds to TRBD2 (6 bases). Trimming cost V 2 bases and J 5 bases, with 13 bases left between them. The CDR3 totals 14 residues. Germline V CDR1 and CDR2: MNHEY, SVGAGI. CDR3 loop: CASSYSRPGDEQYF. In DNA form, the CDR3 reads TGTGCCAGCAGTTACAGCCGCCCGGGGGACGAGCAGTACTTC.

This chain connects TRBV7-2 to TRBJ2-7; D possibly corresponds to TRBD1 (5 bases). V was cut by 6 bases and J by 0 bases, with 21 bases left in between. CDR1 SGHTA and CDR2 FQGNSA come from the germline V gene. The CDR3 covers 17 residues. The CDR3, as DNA: TGTGCCAGCAGACCGTTCCCCTCAGGGTCTGGCTCCTACGAGCAGTACTTC. Translation gives CASRPFPSGSGSYEQYF.

The chain carries TRBV19 and TRBJ2-5; TRBD2 agrees at 9 bases. The germline V gene encodes CDR1 LNHDA and CDR2 SQIVND (reference sequence). This CDR3 contains 14 residues. Trimming took 5 bases from V and 5 from J; bases not matched to a gene: 6. CDR3: CASSLAGAAETQYF. The CDR3 coding sequence is TGTGCCAGTAGTTTAGCGGGAGCTGCGGAGACCCAGTACTTC.

This clone has only a few counts. The chain links TRBV7-9 to TRBJ1-2; 9 bases line up with TRBD1. Trimming took 6 bases from V and 6 from J; bases not matched to a gene: 5. Germline assignment: CDR1 SEHNR and CDR2 FQNEAQ (reference sequence). This CDR3 contains 13 residues. The chain's CDR3 is CASRPGQGNGYTF. The CDR3 nucleotides are TGTGCCAGCAGACCTGGACAGGGGAATGGCTACACCTTC. Supplemented by reference TRBV7-9 and TRBJ1-2, the full variable domain reads DTGVSQNPRHKITKRGQNVTFRCDPISEHNRLYWYRQTLGQGPEFLTYFQNEAQLEKSRLLSDRFSAERPKGSFSTLEIQRTEQGDSAMYLCASRPGQGNGYTFGSGTRLTVV.

This clone was seen a single time. CDR3 nucleotide sequence: TGCGCCAGCAGCCAAGCAGTGGGACTAGCGGGTGACAATGAGCAGTTCTTC. This gives the protein CASSQAVGLAGDNEQFF. V is TRBV4-3 and J is TRBJ2-1; TRBD2 matches 12 bases. The germline V gene encodes CDR1 LGHNA and CDR2 YSLEER. The CDR3 contains 17 residues. V dropped 1 base and J dropped 5; count of bases not matched to a gene: 6.

The chain links TRBV27 to TRBJ1-1; D is possibly TRBD1 (5 bases). V was shortened by 6 bases and J by 0 bases, with 17 bases between the two germline ends. Germline V gives CDR1 MNHEY, CDR2 SMNVEV (reference sequence). The CDR3 runs 16 residues. CDR3 in amino acids: CASRNQGNLMNTEAFF. For the CDR3, the DNA is TGTGCCAGCAGAAATCAGGGAAACTTAATGAACACTGAAGCTTTCTTT.